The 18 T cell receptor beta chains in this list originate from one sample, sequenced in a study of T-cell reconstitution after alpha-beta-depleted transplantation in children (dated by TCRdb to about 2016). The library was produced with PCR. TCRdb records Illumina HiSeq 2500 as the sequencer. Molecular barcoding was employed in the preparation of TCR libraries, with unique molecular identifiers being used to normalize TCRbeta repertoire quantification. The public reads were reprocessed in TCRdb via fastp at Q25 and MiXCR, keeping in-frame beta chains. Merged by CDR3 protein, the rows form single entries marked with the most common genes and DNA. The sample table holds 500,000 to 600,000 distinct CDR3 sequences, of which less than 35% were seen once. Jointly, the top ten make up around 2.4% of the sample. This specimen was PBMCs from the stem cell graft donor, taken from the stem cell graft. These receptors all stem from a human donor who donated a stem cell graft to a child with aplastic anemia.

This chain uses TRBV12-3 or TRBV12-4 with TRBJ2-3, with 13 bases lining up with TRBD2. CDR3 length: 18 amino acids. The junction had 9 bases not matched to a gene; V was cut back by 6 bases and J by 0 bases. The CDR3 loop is CASRPGTSGIESTDTQYF. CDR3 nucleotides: TGTGCCAGCAGGCCCGGGACTAGCGGGATTGAGAGCACAGATACGCAGTATTTT.

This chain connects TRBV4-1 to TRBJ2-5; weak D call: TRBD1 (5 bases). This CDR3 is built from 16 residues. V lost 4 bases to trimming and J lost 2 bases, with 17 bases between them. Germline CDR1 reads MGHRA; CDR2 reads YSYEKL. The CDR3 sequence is CASSPGNTGSQETQYF. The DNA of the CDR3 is TGCGCCAGCAGCCCTGGGAACACAGGATCGCAAGAGACCCAGTACTTC.

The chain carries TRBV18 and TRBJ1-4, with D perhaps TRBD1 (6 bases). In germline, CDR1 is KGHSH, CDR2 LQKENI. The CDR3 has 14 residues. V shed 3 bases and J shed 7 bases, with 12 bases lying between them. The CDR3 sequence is CASSPRRGGEKLFF. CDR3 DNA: TGTGCCAGCTCACCCCGCAGGGGAGGTGAAAAACTGTTTTTT.

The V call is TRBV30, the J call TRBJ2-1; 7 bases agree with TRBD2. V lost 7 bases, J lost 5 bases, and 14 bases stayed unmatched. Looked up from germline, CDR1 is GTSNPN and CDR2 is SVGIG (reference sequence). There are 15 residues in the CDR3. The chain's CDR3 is CASTSGTGRHNEQFF. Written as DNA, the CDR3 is TGTGCCTCCACGAGCGGGACTGGTCGACACAATGAGCAGTTCTTC. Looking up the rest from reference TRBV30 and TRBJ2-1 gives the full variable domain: SQTIHQWPATLVQPVGSPLSLECTVEGTSNPNLYWYRQAAGRGLQLLFYSVGIGQISSEVPQNLSASRPQDRQFILSSKKLLLSDSGFYLCASTSGTGRHNEQFFGPGTRLTVL.

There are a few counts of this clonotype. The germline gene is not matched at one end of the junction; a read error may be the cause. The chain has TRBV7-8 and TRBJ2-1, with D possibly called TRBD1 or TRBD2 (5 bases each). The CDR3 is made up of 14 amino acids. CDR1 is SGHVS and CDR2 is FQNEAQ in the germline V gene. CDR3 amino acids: CASSPRLGVESYLF. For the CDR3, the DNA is TGTGCCAGCAGCCCGCGTTTGGGGGTCGAATCCTACCTCTTC.

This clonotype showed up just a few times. CDR3 amino acids: CSALGQGYTGELFF. DNA of the CDR3: TGCAGTGCTCTCGGACAGGGCTACACCGGGGAGCTGTTTTTT. The genes are TRBV20-1 and TRBJ2-2; 8 bases are a match to TRBD1. Germline CDR1 is DFQATT and CDR2 is SNEGSKA (reference sequence). After removal of 5 bases from V and 3 bases from J, the junction contained 5 bases not matched to a gene. This CDR3 has 14 residues.

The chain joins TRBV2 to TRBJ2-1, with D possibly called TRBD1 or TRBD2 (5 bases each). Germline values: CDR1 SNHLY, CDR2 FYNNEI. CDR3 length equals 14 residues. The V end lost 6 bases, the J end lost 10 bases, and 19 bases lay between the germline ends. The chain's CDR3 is CASREVGVKGEQFF. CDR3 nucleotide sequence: TGTGCCAGCAGGGAGGTAGGGGTAAAGGGCGAGCAGTTCTTC.

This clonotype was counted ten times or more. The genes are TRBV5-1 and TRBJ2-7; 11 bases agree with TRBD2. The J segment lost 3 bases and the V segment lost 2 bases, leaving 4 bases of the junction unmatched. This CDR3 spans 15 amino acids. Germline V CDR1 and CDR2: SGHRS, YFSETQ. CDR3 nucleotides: TGCGCCAGCAGCTTCTCCGGGACTAGCGGCTACGAGCAGTACTTC. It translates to CASSFSGTSGYEQYF.

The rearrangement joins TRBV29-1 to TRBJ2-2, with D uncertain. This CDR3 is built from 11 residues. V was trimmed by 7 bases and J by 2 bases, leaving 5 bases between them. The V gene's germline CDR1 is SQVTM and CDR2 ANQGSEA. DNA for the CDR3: TGCAGCGGAAGAAACACCGGGGAGCTGTTTTTT. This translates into CSGRNTGELFF.

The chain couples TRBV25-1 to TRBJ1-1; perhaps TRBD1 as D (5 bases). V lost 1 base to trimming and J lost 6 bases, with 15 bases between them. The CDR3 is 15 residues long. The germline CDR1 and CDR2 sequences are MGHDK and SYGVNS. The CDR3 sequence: CASSESRDGGSEAFF. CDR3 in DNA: TGTGCCAGCAGTGAATCAAGGGACGGAGGGTCTGAAGCTTTCTTT.

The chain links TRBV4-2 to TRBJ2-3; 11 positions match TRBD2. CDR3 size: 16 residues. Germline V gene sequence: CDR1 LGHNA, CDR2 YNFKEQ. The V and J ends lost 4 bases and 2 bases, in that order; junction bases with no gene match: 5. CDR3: CASSPGTSGHTDTQYF. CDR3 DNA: TGTGCCAGCAGCCCCGGGACTAGCGGCCACACAGATACGCAGTATTTT.

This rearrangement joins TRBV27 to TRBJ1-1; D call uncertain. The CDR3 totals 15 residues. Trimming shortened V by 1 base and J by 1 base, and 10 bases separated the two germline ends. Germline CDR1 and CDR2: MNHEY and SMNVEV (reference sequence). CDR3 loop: CASSLLSRSNTEAFF. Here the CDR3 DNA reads TGTGCCAGCAGTTTATTGAGTCGGTCGAACACTGAAGCTTTCTTT.

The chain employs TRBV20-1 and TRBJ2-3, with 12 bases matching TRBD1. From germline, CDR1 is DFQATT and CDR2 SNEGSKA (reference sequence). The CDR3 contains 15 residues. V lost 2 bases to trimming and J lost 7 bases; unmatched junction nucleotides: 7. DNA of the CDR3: TGCAGTGCTAGACTCTGGGACAGGGGGCCATATACGCAGTATTTT. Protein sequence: CSARLWDRGPYTQYF.

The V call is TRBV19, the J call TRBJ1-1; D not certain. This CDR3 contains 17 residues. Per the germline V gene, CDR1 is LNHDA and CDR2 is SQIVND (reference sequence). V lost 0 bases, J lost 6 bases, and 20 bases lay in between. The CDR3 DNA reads TGTGCCAGTAGTATAGACCTTACTAGTGCTCAAAAGCCTGAAGCTTTCTTT. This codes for CASSIDLTSAQKPEAFF.

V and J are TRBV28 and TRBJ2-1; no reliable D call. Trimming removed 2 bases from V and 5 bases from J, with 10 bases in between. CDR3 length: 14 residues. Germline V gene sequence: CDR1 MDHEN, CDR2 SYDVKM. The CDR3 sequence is CASSLPGQHNEQFF. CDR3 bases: TGTGCCAGCAGTTTACCCGGGCAGCACAATGAGCAGTTCTTC. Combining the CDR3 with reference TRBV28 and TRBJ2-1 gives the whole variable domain DVKVTQSSRYLVKRTGEKVFLECVQDMDHENMFWYRQDPGLGLRLIYFSYDVKMKEKGDIPEGYSVSREKKERFSLILESASTNQTSMYLCASSLPGQHNEQFFGPGTRLTVL.

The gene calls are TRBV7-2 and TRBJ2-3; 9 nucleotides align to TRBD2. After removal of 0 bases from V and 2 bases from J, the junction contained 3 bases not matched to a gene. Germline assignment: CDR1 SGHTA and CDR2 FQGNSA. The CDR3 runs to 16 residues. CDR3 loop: CASSLAAGGYTDTQYF. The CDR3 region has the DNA TGTGCCAGCAGCTTAGCGGCGGGAGGGTACACAGATACGCAGTATTTT.

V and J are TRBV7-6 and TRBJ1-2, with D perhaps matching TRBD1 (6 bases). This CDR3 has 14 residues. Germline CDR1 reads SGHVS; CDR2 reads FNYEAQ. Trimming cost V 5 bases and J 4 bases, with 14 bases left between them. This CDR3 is CASSLLGGLYGYTF. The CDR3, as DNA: TGTGCCAGCAGCCTCCTAGGGGGACTCTATGGCTACACCTTC.

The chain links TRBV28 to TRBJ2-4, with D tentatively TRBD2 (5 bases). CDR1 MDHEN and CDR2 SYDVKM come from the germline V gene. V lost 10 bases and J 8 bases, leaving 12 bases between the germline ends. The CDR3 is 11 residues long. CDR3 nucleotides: TGTGCCAACCGGACTGGGGACATTCAGTACTTC. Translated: CANRTGDIQYF.